One and the same sample provided the 17 T cell receptor beta chains below, sequenced in a study of blood T cell repertoires in COVID-19. Method: immunoSEQ multiplex PCR; TCRdb's copy keeps in-frame clones and lacks some. The sample includes 200,000 or so clones, just over 85% of them seen just once. Sample: PBMCs or T cells enriched from blood (not recorded which). These TCRs come from a middle-aged woman with acute COVID-19.

The V gene is TRBV5-1, the J gene TRBJ2-1, with 13 nucleotides matching TRBD2. Germline CDR1 and CDR2: SGHRS and YFSETQ. V shed 0 bases, J shed 4 bases, and the junction held 4 bases outside the gene matches. CDR3 size: 17 residues. The CDR3 reads CASSLALAGGPYNEQFF. The DNA for the CDR3 is TGCGCCAGCAGCTTGGCACTAGCGGGGGGGCCTTACAATGAGCAGTTCTTC.

This clone was picked up one time. CDR3 DNA sequence: TGTGCCAGCAGTTACGGGTTGCCAGGCTCTGGAAACACCATATATTTT. Its translation: CASSYGLPGSGNTIYF. The genes are TRBV6-5 and TRBJ1-3; D not resolved. Germline-derived CDR1 and CDR2 are MNHEY and SVGAGI. The CDR3 runs to 16 residues. Trimming took 2 bases from V and 0 from J, leaving 11 bases between them.

This rearrangement joins TRBV29-1 to TRBJ1-2; TRBD1 matches at 8 bases. The CDR3 extends over 10 amino acids. The V gene's germline CDR1 is SQVTM and CDR2 ANQGSEA. CDR3 DNA: TGCGCAGGACAGGGAATTGGCTACACCTTC. Its protein is CAGQGIGYTF.

The V call is TRBV30, the J call TRBJ1-5, with a possible D match to TRBD1 (5 bases). This CDR3 has 15 residues. Trimming left V 4 bases short and J 1 base short, with 14 bases between. Germline V gene data show CDR1 as GTSNPN and CDR2 as SVGIG (reference sequence). CDR3 region: CAWTWQGSSNQPQHF. CDR3 nucleotides: TGTGCCTGGACTTGGCAGGGATCGAGCAATCAGCCCCAGCATTTT.

This chain uses TRBV19 with TRBJ1-2; tentative D call: TRBD1 (6 bases). Trimming shortened V by 6 bases and J by 4 bases, and 12 bases separated the two germline ends. The CDR3 contains 13 residues. Germline values: CDR1 LNHDA, CDR2 SQIVND (reference sequence). CDR3 protein: CASSPGHLYGYTF. The CDR3 nucleotides are TGTGCCAGTAGCCCGGGACACCTCTATGGCTACACCTTC.

The V and J genes are TRBV7-9 and TRBJ1-4; TRBD1 matches 10 bases. Trimming cost V 5 bases and J 7 bases; bases outside gene matches: 7. The CDR3 is 15 residues long. CDR1 is SEHNR, CDR2 FQNEAQ, per germline (reference sequence). CDR3 sequence: CASSSDRGRGEKLFF. CDR3 bases: TGTGCCAGCAGCAGCGACAGGGGGCGGGGTGAAAAACTGTTTTTT.

This clone was observed a few times. V and J are TRBV5-4 and TRBJ1-5, with 7 bases that match TRBD1. The germline V gene encodes CDR1 SGHNT and CDR2 YYREEE (reference sequence). There are 14 residues in the CDR3. J was trimmed by 4 bases and V by 2 bases; bases with no gene match: 3. The CDR3 region has the DNA TGTGCCAGCAGCTTAGGGACAGCAAATCAGCCCCAGCATTTT. Translated: CASSLGTANQPQHF.

The chain carries TRBV7-3 and TRBJ2-3, with D perhaps TRBD2 (5 bases). The V end lost 1 base, the J end lost 1 base, and 15 bases lay between the germline ends. The CDR3 contains 17 residues. The V gene's germline CDR1 is SGHTA and CDR2 FQGTGA. The CDR3 region is CASSLRVPGRGTDTQYF. CDR3 in DNA: TGTGCCAGCAGCTTAAGGGTTCCGGGGAGAGGCACAGATACGCAGTATTTT.

This clone showed up just once. This chain uses TRBV4-1 with TRBJ1-4; 7 bases are shared with TRBD1. The ends lost 3 bases at V and 4 bases at J; junction bases unmatched: 8. Germline CDR1 is MGHRA and CDR2 is YSYEKL. This CDR3 region has 16 residues. This CDR3 is CASSHGTAGYNEKLFF. CDR3 nucleotide sequence: TGCGCCAGCAGCCATGGGACAGCCGGTTATAATGAAAAACTGTTTTTT.

This sequence joins TRBV6-5 and TRBJ1-2; 9 nucleotides agree with TRBD1. The CDR3 runs 15 residues. Germline V gene sequence: CDR1 MNHEY, CDR2 SVGAGI. V was clipped by 8 bases and J by 0 bases; unmatched bases: 7. The CDR3 DNA reads TGTGCCAGCGGGAGACAGGGGGTATCTAACTATGGCTACACCTTC. It translates to CASGRQGVSNYGYTF.

The genes are TRBV6-1 and TRBJ1-2, with D possibly being TRBD1 (6 bases). CDR1 and CDR2 from the germline V gene are MNHNS and SASEGT. This CDR3 comprises 13 residues. V gave up 1 base and J gave up 10 bases, with 13 bases separating them. The CDR3 bases are TGTGCCAGCAGTGAAGTGGAAGGGGGTGACTACACCTTC. Its translation: CASSEVEGGDYTF.

CDR3 bases: TGTGCCAGCAGGCCCTCCCAGGGCGGCGGGCAGTTCTTC. The encoded protein is CASRPSQGGGQFF. The chain has TRBV6-5 and TRBJ2-1, with D possibly matching TRBD1 (5 bases). V was clipped by 6 bases and J by 12 bases, with 18 bases between them. Germline loops: CDR1 MNHEY, CDR2 SVGAGI. The CDR3 runs to 13 residues.

A word on this clone: Relative to the germline gene, one junction end is altered; a read error may explain this. The chain recombines TRBV7-7 with TRBJ1-1; D is unresolved. Germline values: CDR1 SSHAT, CDR2 FNYEAQ (reference sequence). The CDR3 loop spans 13 amino acids. As DNA, the CDR3 is TGTGCTAGCAGCCGAGATCCGAACACTGAAGCTTTCTTT. Protein sequence: CASSRDPNTEAFF.

The DNA for the CDR3 is TGTGCCAGTAGTCGTAGGGGGCTGGGGCAGCCCCAGCATTTT. It specifies CASSRRGLGQPQHF. This chain joins TRBV19 and TRBJ1-5, with TRBD1 identical over 7 bases. Germline V gene sequence: CDR1 LNHDA, CDR2 SQIVND (reference sequence). CDR3 size: 14 residues. V lost 5 bases and J lost 7; bases outside the gene matches: 8.

The rearrangement links TRBV6-1 to TRBJ1-3, with 9 bases that match TRBD1. CDR1 and CDR2 from the germline V gene are MNHNS and SASEGT. J gave up 2 bases and V 3 bases, and 2 bases lay outside the gene matches. The CDR3 length is 15 residues. The CDR3 DNA follows: TGTGCCAGCAGTGATACAGGGGGCACTGGAAACACCATATATTTT. Encoded protein: CASSDTGGTGNTIYF.

The rearrangement joins TRBV11-2 to TRBJ1-1, with unresolved D. Deletions cut 2 bases from V and 4 bases from J, with 11 bases between. CDR1 and CDR2 (germline): SGHAT, FQNNGV. This CDR3 has 14 amino acids. DNA for the CDR3: TGTGCCAGCAGCTTACGAACGGTCCCCACTGAAGCTTTCTTT. Its protein is CASSLRTVPTEAFF.

The gene calls are TRBV9 and TRBJ2-5, with 9 bases matching TRBD2. Germline CDR1 reads SGDLS; CDR2 reads YYNGEE. This CDR3 comprises 16 residues. V lost 1 base and J lost 5; bases outside the gene matches: 9. The CDR3 DNA reads as TGTGCCAGCAGCGTAAGAAGCGGGGGGTCGCGGGAGACCCAGTACTTC. Translating it yields CASSVRSGGSRETQYF. Full variable domain (missing parts from reference TRBV9 and TRBJ2-5): DSGVTQTPKHLITATGQRVTLRCSPRSGDLSVYWYQQSLDQGLQFLIQYYNGEERAKGNILERFSAQQFPDLHSELNLSSLELGDSALYFCASSVRSGGSRETQYFGPGTRLLVL.